The TCR beta chain under discussion was sequenced for a study of blood T cell repertoires in COVID-19. This study enrolled people aged roughly 18 to 90 from around 25 US geographic areas. CDR3 length equals 18 residues. CDR1 is LNHDA and CDR2 is SQIVND in the germline V gene (reference sequence). Trimming removed 0 bases from V and 5 bases from J, with 19 bases in between. The method was immunoSEQ multiplex PCR; TCRdb's version includes in-frame clones alone and lacks a portion of them. The top ten hold 17% of the sample, which has around 190,000 clones, roughly 77% seen once. Sequencing was carried out using PBMCs or T cells enriched from blood (not recorded which). The TCR comes from a woman aged 45-65 years with acute COVID-19. V is TRBV19 and J is TRBJ2-2, with a possible D match to TRBD2 (5 bases). The CDR3 loop reads CASSIEGPQRPETGELFF. The CDR3, as DNA: TGTGCCAGTAGTATAGAAGGCCCCCAGCGGCCTGAGACCGGGGAGCTGTTTTTT.